This T cell receptor beta chain stems from a study of blood T cells in healthy people across ages. Findings of the study overall: Changes in expanded clonotypes were possibly confounded, as the CMV status of donors was unknown.

Remarks on this clonotype: Its antigen is currently unknown.

Each donor was a healthy Caucasian individual from Russia, aged roughly 6 to 95. Each donor's blood draw was approximately 10 milliliters of peripheral blood. The total RNA that was extracted per sample amounted to at least 5 micrograms. A sample-barcoded 5' primer and a J-beta primer mix were used in a second PCR of roughly 7 to 11 cycles. MiXCR, run by TCRdb on the 5' RACE reads, gives a single entry per CDR3 protein. The data contain approximately 670,000 distinct CDR3 sequences, around 43% of them seen just once; the ten biggest clones take up about 32%. This CDR3 has 13 amino acids. V shed 3 bases and J shed 5 bases, with 8 bases lying between them. Per germline, CDR1 LGHDT and CDR2 YNNKEL (reference sequence).

This chain uses TRBV3-1 with TRBJ1-5; no definite D call. Sequencing was done on a sample of blood. The receptor comes from a man aged 80 or over in good health. Here the CDR3 reads CASSQEPYQPQHF. The CDR3 nucleotides read TGTGCCAGCAGCCAGGAGCCGTATCAGCCCCAGCATTTT.